This entry describes one T cell receptor (beta chain). Antigen: not known. The method was immunoSEQ multiplex PCR; TCRdb's version includes in-frame clones alone and lacks a portion of them. The sample carries around 70,000 clones, roughly 80% recorded once. The data originate from a study of OX40 agonist ivuxolimab in advanced cancers. About the study: Every 2 weeks, ivuxolimab was infused into the patients intravenously at between 0.01 and 10 mg/kg.

Findings and caveats of the study: Relative to CD4+, CD8+ T cells held more expanded clones on average. CD4+ and CD8+ blood T cells expanded clonally by week 6 at 0.1 to 3.0 mg/kg.

The clonotype was recovered from an adult with an advanced solid tumor such as melanoma, head and neck, liver or kidney cancer. Sequences were derived from CD4+ or CD8+ T cells sorted from blood, sampled in a trial of the OX40 agonist ivuxolimab.

The CDR3 protein is CASSDVAPGTDTQYF. For the CDR3, the DNA is TGTGCCAGCAGCGACGTGGCACCGGGCACAGATACGCAGTATTTT. The V call is TRBV11-1, the J call TRBJ2-3; D is undetermined. This CDR3 spans 15 amino acids. Germline CDR1 is SGHAT and CDR2 is FQDESV (reference sequence). V lost 5 bases and J 1 base, leaving 13 bases between the germline ends.